This passage covers 4 T cell receptor beta chains from one sample sequenced in a study of T cell changes during pregnancy in multiple sclerosis. This table comes from immunoSEQ multiplex PCR, and its TCRdb copy is limited to in-frame clones, with some not included. This repertoire shows roughly 49,000 clones, more than 85% found once; its top ten account for about 0.99%. The sample here was peripheral blood, taken after pregnancy. These receptors came from a female donor with multiple sclerosis, enrolled in a pregnancy study.

The chain combines TRBV5-6 with TRBJ2-2; D gene uncertain. V lost 2 bases and J lost 4, with 6 bases in between. The CDR3 runs 13 residues. CDR1 and CDR2 from the germline V gene are SGHDT and YYEEEE. The CDR3: CASSFDITGELFF. CDR3 sequence (DNA): TGTGCCAGCAGCTTTGACATCACCGGGGAGCTGTTTTTT.

This rearrangement joins TRBV7-6 to TRBJ2-1, with 10 bases matching TRBD2. V shed 5 bases, J shed 6 bases, and the junction held 19 bases outside the gene matches. Germline-derived CDR1 and CDR2 are SGHVS and FNYEAQ. The CDR3 is made up of 19 amino acids. The CDR3 DNA reads TGTGCCAGCAGCCTAGGTCCTAGCGGGGGCTCCGCGAGAATCAATGAGCAGTTCTTC. This gives the protein CASSLGPSGGSARINEQFF.

The J gene is TRBJ2-7, the V gene TRBV7-6, with TRBD1 matching over 8 bases. CDR3 size: 14 residues. V was clipped by 5 bases and J by 4 bases; unmatched bases: 7. The germline gives CDR1 SGHVS, CDR2 FNYEAQ. CDR3 sequence: CASSRTRQGYEQYF. CDR3 nucleotides: TGTGCCAGCAGCCGCACGCGACAGGGGTACGAGCAGTACTTC.

The genes are TRBV7-3 and TRBJ2-3; 9 bases are a match to TRBD1. CDR1 and CDR2 from the germline V gene are SGHTA and FQGTGA. The J segment lost 5 bases and the V segment lost 5 bases, leaving 8 bases of the junction unmatched. There are 15 residues in the CDR3. CDR3 residues: CASSDRGQGLDTQYF. The CDR3 bases are TGTGCCAGCAGCGACCGAGGACAGGGGCTAGATACGCAGTATTTT.